Included here is one T cell receptor beta chain sequence, with context. Original analysis: Nucleated cell number was recorded as an estimate derived from reference gene primer amplification. Repertoires were generated with immunoSEQ multiplex PCR, while TCRdb's copy carries only in-frame clones and drops some. That table supplies the V and J calls and clone size; D and trimming were determined from the DNA. The table has fewer than 200,000 clones, about 91% seen once. The data belong to a study of blood T cell repertoires in COVID-19. The wider study: Sample material is recorded as cDNA or gDNA derived from T cells, B-cell-depleted T cells, or PBMCs.

The source is a woman aged 45-59 years with acute or convalescent COVID-19. Sequencing input: peripheral blood.

The CDR3 loop is CASSLAGGQETQYF. The CDR3 nucleotides are TGTGCCAGCAGCTTAGCGGGGGGTCAAGAGACCCAGTACTTC. The V gene is TRBV7-3, the J gene TRBJ2-5; 8 positions match TRBD2. Trimming at V came to 2 bases and at J to 2 bases, leaving 1 base not matched to a gene. CDR1 is SGHTA and CDR2 is FQGTGA in the germline V gene. CDR3 length equals 14 residues.